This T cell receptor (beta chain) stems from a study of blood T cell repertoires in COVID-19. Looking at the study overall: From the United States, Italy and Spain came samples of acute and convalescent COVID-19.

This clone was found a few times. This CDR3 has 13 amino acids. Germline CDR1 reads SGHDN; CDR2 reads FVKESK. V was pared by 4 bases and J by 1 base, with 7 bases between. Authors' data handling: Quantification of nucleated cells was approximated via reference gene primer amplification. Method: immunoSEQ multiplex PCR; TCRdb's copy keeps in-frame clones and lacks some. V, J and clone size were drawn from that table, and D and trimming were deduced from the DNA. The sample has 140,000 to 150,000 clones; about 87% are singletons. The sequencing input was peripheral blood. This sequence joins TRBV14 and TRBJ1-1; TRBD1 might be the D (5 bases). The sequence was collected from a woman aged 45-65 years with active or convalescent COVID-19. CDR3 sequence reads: CASSPQGNTEAFF. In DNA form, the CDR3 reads TGTGCCAGCAGCCCGCAGGGGAACACTGAAGCTTTCTTT.